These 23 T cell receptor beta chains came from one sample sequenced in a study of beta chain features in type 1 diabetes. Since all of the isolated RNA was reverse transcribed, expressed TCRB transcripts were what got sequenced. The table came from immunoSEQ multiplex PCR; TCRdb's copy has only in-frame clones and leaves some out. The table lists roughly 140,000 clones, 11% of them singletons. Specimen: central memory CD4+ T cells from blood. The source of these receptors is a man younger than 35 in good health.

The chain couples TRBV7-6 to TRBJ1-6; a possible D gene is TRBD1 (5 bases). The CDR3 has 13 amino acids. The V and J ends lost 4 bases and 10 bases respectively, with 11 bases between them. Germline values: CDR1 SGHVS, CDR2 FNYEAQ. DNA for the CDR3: TGTGCCAGCAGCTCACTGGGGCACTCACCCCTCCACTTT. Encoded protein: CASSSLGHSPLHF.

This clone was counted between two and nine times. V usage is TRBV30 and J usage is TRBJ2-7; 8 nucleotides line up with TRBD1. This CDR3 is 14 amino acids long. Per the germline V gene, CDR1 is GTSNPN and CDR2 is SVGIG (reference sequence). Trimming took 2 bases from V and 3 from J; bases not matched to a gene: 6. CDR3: CAWSPKDRDYEQYF. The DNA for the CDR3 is TGTGCCTGGAGTCCGAAGGACAGGGACTACGAGCAGTACTTC.

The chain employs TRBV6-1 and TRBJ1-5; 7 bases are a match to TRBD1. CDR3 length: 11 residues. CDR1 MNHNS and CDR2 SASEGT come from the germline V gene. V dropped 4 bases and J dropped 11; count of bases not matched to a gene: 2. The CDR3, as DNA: TGTGCCAGCAGTGCCCAGGGGGCCCAGCATTTT. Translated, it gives CASSAQGAQHF.

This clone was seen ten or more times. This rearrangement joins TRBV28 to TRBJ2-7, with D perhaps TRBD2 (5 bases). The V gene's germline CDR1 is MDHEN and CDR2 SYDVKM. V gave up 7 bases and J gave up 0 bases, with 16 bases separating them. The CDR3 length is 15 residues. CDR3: CASTTSGLSSYEQYF. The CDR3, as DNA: TGTGCCAGCACCACCTCGGGATTAAGCTCCTACGAGCAGTACTTC.

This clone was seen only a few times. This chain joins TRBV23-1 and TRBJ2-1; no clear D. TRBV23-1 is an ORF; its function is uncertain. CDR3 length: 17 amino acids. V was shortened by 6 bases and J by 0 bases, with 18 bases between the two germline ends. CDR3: CASRRNRCRSSYNEQFF. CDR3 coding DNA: TGCGCCAGCAGACGAAACAGATGCCGAAGCTCCTACAATGAGCAGTTCTTC.

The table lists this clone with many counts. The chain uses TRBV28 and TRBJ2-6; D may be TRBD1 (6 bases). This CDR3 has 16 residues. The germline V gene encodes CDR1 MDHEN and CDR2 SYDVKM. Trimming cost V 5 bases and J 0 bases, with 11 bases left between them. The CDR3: CASSAGQTSGANVLTF. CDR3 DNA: TGTGCCAGCAGTGCTGGACAGACCTCTGGGGCCAACGTCCTGACTTTC.

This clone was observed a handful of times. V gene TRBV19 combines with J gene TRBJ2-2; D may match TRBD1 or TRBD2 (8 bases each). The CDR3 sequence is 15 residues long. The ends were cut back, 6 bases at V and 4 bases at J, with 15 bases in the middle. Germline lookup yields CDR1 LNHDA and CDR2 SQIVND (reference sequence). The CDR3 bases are TGTGCCAGTAGCCTTAGCGGGACAGGCACCGGGGAGCTGTTTTTT. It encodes CASSLSGTGTGELFF.

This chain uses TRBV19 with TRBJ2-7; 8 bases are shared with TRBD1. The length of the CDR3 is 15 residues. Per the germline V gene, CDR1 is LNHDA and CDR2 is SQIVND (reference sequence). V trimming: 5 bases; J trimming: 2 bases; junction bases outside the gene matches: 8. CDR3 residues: CASSPRTGLAYEQYF. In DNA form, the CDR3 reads TGTGCCAGTAGTCCCCGGACAGGGCTAGCCTACGAGCAGTACTTC.

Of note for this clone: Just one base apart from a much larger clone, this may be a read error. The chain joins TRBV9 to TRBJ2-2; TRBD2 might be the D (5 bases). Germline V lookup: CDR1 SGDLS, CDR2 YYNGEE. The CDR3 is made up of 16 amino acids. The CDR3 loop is CDSTYKASSDTGELFF. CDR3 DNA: TGTGACAGCACCTACAAGGCTAGCTCGGACACCGGGGAGCTGTTTTTT.

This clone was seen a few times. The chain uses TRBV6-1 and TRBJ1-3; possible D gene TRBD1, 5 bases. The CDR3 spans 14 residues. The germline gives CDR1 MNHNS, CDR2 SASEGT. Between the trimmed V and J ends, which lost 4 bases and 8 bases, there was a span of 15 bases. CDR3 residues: CASSVGSPGDTIYF. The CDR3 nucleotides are TGTGCCAGCAGTGTGGGTAGCCCGGGGGACACCATATATTTT.

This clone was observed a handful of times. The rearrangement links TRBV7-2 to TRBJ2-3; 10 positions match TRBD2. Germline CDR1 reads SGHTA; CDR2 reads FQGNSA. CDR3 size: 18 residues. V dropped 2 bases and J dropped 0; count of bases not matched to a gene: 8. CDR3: CASSLKGIAGGSTDTQYF. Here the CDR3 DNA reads TGTGCCAGCAGCTTAAAGGGGATAGCGGGAGGTAGCACAGATACGCAGTATTTT.

The CDR3 region is CARRARAERDTQYF. The DNA of the CDR3 is TGTGCCAGAAGAGCGAGGGCCGAAAGAGATACGCAGTATTTT. This chain uses TRBV6-1 with TRBJ2-3; D possibly corresponds to TRBD2 (5 bases). The CDR3 spans 14 residues. Trimming cost V 9 bases and J 5 bases, with 18 bases left between them. In germline, CDR1 is MNHNS, CDR2 SASEGT.

The DNA of the CDR3 is TGTGCCAGCACTCTTACGGCTATATCGTCCGGGGAGCTGTTTTTT. It yields the protein CASTLTAISSGELFF. This chain links TRBV2 with TRBJ2-2, with no clear D. CDR1 and CDR2 (germline): SNHLY, FYNNEI. Trimming stripped 7 bases from V and 6 bases from J, with 18 bases between. CDR3 length equals 15 residues.

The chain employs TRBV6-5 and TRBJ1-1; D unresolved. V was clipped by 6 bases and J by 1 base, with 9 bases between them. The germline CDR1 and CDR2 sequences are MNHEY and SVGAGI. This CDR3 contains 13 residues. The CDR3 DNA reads TGTGCCAGCAGCCGTCGGGAGAACACTGAAGCTTTCTTT. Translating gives CASSRRENTEAFF.

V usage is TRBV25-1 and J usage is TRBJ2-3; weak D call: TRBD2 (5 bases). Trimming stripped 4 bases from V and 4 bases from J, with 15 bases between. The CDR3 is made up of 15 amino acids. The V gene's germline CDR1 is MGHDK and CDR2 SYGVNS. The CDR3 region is CASSVRTRTADTQYF. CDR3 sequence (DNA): TGTGCCAGCAGTGTCCGGACTCGGACTGCAGATACGCAGTATTTT.

For the CDR3, the DNA is TGTGCCAGCACCGAGGTTAGCGGGAGAGTGGGCGATGAGCAGTTCTTC. Translated: CASTEVSGRVGDEQFF. This chain connects TRBV9 to TRBJ2-1; TRBD2 matches 9 bases. The CDR3 spans 16 residues. Germline CDR1 is SGDLS and CDR2 is YYNGEE. After removal of 6 bases from V and 8 bases from J, the junction contained 15 bases not matched to a gene.

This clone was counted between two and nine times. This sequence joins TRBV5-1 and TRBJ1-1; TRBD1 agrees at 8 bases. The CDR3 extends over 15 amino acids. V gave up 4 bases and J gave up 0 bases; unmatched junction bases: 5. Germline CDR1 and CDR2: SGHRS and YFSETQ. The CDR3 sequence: CASSPWTGMNTEAFF. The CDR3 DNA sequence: TGCGCCAGCAGCCCATGGACAGGGATGAACACTGAAGCTTTCTTT.

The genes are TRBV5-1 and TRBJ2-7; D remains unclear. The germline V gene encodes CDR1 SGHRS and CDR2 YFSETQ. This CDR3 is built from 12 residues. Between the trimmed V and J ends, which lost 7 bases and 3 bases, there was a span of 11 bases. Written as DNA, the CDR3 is TGCGCCAGCTCTGGAACGGACTACGAGCAGTACTTC. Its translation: CASSGTDYEQYF.

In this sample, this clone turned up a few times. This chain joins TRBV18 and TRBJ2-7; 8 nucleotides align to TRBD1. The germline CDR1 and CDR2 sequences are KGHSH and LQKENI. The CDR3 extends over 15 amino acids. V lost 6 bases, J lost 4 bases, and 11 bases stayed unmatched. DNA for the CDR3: TGTGCCAGCTCCCGACCCGGACAGGGAGCGTACGAGCAGTACTTC. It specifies CASSRPGQGAYEQYF. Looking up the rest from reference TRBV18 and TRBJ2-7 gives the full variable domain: NAGVMQNPRHLVRRRGQEARLRCSPMKGHSHVYWYRQLPEEGLKFMVYLQKENIIDESGMPKERFSAEFPKEGPSILRIQQVVRGDSAAYFCASSRPGQGAYEQYFGPGTRLTVT.

The CDR3 loop is CASSTGTGNYGYTF. The DNA for the CDR3 is TGTGCCAGCAGCACAGGGACAGGGAACTATGGCTACACCTTC. This chain links TRBV7-2 with TRBJ1-2; 9 positions match TRBD1. In germline, CDR1 is SGHTA, CDR2 FQGNSA. The V segment lost 5 bases and the J segment 2 bases; nucleotides outside the gene matches: 3. The CDR3 sequence is 14 residues long.

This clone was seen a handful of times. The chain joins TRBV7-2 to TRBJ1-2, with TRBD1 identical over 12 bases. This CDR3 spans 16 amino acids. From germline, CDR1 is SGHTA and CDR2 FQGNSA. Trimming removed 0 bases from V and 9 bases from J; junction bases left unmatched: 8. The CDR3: CASSLALAGQGARYTF. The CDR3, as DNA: TGTGCCAGCAGCTTAGCGCTAGCGGGACAGGGGGCACGCTACACCTTC.

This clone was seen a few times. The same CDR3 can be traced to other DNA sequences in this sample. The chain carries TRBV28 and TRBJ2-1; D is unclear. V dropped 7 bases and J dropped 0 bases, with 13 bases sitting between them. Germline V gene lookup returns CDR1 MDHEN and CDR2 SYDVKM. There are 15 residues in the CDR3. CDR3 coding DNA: TGTGCCAGCACCCCCCGGTTGAGCTCCTACAATGAGCAGTTCTTC. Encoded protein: CASTPRLSSYNEQFF.

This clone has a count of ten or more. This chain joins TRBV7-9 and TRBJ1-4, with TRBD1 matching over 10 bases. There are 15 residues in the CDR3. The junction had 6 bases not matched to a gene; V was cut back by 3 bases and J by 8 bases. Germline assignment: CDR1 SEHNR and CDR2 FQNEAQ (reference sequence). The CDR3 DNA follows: TGTGCCAGCAGCTTGGACCGGGACAGGGGCGAAAAACTGTTTTTT. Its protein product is CASSLDRDRGEKLFF.